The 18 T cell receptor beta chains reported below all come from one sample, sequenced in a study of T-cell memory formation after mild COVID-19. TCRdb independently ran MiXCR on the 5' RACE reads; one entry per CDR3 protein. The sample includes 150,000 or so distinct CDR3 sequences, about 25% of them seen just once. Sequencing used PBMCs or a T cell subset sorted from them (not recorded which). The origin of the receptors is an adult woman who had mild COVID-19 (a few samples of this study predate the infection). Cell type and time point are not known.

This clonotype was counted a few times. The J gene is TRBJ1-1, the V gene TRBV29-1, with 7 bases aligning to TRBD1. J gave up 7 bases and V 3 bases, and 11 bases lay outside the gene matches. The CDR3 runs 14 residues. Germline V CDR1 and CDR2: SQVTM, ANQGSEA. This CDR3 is CSVEGHRGGSEAFF. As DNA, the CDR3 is TGCAGCGTTGAGGGTCACAGGGGCGGGAGTGAAGCTTTCTTT.

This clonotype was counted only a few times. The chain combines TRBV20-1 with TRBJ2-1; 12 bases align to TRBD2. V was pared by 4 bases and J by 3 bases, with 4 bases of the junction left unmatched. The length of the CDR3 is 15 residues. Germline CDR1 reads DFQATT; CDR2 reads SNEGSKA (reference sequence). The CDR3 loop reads CSAMGLAGVYNEQFF. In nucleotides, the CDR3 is TGCAGTGCTATGGGACTAGCGGGCGTCTACAATGAGCAGTTCTTC.

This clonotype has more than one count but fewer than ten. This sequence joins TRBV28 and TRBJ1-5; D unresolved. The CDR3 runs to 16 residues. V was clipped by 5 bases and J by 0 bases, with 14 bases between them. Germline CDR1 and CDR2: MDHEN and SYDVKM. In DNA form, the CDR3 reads TGTGCCAGCAGTCCTCGACCCTCTCATAGCAATCAGCCCCAGCATTTT. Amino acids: CASSPRPSHSNQPQHF.

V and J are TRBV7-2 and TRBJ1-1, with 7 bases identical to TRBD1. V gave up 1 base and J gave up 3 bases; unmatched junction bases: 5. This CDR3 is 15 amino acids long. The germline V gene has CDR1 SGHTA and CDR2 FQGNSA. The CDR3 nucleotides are TGTGCCAGCAGCTTAGTAGCAGGGGGGTACACTGAAGCTTTCTTT. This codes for CASSLVAGGYTEAFF.

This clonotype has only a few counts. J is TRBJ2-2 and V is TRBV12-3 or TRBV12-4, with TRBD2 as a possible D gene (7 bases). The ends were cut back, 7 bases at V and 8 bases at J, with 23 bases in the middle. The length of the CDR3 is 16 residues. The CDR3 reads CASNGGRILSAGELFF. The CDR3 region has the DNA TGTGCCAGCAACGGGGGGCGCATCCTTTCTGCTGGGGAGCTGTTTTTT.

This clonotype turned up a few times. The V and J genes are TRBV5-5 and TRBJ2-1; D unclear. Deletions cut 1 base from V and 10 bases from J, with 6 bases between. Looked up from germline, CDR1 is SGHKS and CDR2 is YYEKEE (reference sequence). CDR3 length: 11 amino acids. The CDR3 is CASSLSVEQFF. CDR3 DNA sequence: TGTGCCAGCAGCTTGTCGGTGGAGCAGTTCTTC.

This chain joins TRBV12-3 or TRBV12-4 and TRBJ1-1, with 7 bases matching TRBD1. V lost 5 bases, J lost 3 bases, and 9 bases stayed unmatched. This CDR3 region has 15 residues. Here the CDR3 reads CASSMTSGGYTEAFF. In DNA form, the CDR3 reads TGTGCCAGCAGTATGACCTCAGGGGGTTACACTGAAGCTTTCTTT.

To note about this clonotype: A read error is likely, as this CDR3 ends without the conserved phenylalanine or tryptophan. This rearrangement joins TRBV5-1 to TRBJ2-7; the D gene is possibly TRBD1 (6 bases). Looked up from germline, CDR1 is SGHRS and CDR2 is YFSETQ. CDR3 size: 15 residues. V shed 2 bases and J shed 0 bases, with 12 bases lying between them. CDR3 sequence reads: CASSFRDIGSYEQYS. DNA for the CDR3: TGCGCCAGCAGCTTCCGGGACATAGGCTCCTACGAGCAGTACTCC.

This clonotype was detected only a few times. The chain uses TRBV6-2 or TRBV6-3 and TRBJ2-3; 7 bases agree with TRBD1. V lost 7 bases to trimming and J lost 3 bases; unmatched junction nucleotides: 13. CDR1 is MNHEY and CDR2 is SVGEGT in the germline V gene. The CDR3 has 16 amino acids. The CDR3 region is CASTREQVTGTDTQYF. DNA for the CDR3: TGTGCCAGCACCCGCGAGCAGGTGACAGGGACAGATACGCAGTATTTT.

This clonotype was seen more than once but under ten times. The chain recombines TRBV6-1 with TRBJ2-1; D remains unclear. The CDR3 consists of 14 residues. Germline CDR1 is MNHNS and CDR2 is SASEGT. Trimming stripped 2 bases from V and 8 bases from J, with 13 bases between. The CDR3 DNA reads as TGTGCCAGCAGTGAAAATCGGATTGCATATGAGCAGTTCTTC. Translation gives CASSENRIAYEQFF.

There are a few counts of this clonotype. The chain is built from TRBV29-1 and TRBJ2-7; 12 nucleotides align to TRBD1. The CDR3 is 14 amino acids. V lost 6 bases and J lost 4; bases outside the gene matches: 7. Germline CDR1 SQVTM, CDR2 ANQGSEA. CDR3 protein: CSVQRDRGLYEQYF. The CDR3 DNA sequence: TGCAGCGTCCAACGGGACAGGGGGCTTTACGAGCAGTACTTC.

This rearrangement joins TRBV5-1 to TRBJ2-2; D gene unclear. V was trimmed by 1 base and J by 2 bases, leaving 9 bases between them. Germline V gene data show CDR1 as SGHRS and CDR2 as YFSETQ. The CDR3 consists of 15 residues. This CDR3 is CASSLIYGNTGELFF. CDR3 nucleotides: TGCGCCAGCAGCTTGATATACGGTAACACCGGGGAGCTGTTTTTT.

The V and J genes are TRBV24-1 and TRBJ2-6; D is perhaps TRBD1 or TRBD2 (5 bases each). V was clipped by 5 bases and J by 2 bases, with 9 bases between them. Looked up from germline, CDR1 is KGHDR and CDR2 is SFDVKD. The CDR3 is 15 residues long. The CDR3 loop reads CATSVRGAGANVLTF. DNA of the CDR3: TGTGCCACCAGTGTGAGGGGAGCTGGGGCCAACGTCCTGACTTTC.

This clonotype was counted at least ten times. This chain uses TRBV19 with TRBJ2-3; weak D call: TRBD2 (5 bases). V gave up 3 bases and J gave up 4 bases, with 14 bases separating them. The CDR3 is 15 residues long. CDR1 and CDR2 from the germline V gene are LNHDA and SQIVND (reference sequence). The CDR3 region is CASSIRASLADTQYF. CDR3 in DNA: TGTGCCAGTAGTATTAGGGCTAGCCTAGCAGATACGCAGTATTTT.

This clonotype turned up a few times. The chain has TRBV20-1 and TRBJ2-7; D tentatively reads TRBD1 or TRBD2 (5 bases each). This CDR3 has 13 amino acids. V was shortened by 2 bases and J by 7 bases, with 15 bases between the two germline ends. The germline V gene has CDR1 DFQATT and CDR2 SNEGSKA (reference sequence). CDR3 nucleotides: TGCAGTGCTAGAAATCGAGGGGATTTGGAGCAGTACTTC. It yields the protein CSARNRGDLEQYF.

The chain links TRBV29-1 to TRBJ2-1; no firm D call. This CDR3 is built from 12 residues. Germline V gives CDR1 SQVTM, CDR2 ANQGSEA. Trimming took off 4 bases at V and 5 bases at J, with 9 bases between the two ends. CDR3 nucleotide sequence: TGCAGCGTTGGTCGGAATAACAATGAGCAGTTCTTC. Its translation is CSVGRNNNEQFF.

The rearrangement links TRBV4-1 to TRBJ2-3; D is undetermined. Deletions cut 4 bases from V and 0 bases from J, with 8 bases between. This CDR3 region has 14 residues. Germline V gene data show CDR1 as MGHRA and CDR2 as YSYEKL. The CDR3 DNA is TGCGCCAGCAGCCTGGCGGAAAGCACAGATACGCAGTATTTT. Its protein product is CASSLAESTDTQYF.

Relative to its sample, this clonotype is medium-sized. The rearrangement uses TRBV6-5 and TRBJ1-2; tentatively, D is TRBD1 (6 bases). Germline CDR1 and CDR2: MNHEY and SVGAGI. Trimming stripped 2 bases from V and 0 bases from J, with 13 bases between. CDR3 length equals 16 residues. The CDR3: CASSYRLGHTNYGYTF. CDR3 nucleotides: TGTGCCAGCAGTTACCGCTTGGGACATACTAACTATGGCTACACCTTC.